Listed here are 7 T cell receptor beta chains from one sample, sequenced in a study of blood T cell repertoires in COVID-19. Data came from immunoSEQ multiplex PCR; TCRdb stores just in-frame clones and leaves some out. The profile shows about 100,000 clones, approximately 70% of them singletons. Sequencing was performed on peripheral blood. Every receptor here comes from a man at least 80 years old with acute or convalescent COVID-19.

Relative to its sample, this clone is medium-sized. The chain recombines TRBV6-2 or TRBV6-3 with TRBJ2-7; D is possibly TRBD1 (5 bases). Germline assignment: CDR1 MNHEY and CDR2 SVGEGT. The CDR3 runs to 14 residues. V lost 4 bases and J 6 bases, leaving 16 bases between the germline ends. CDR3 bases: TGTGCCAGCAGTTCCCAGGGTTGGGGCTCCGAGCAGTACTTC. It yields the protein CASSSQGWGSEQYF.

This chain joins TRBV6-6 and TRBJ2-1, with D possibly matching TRBD2 (5 bases). The germline V gene has CDR1 MNHNY and CDR2 SVGAGI (reference sequence). V lost 7 bases and J 1 base, leaving 11 bases between the germline ends. The CDR3 has 14 residues. The CDR3 is CASTVRGSYNEQFF. CDR3 coding DNA: TGTGCCAGCACAGTCCGAGGGTCCTACAATGAGCAGTTCTTC.

This chain connects TRBV15 to TRBJ2-1; D gene ambiguous. V gave up 1 base and J gave up 7 bases, with 5 bases separating them. The CDR3 runs to 12 residues. CDR1 and CDR2 (germline): LNHNV, YYDKDF (reference sequence). CDR3 region: CATSRAQNEQFF. The CDR3 DNA reads TGTGCCACCAGCAGAGCACAGAATGAGCAGTTCTTC.

V usage is TRBV24-1 and J usage is TRBJ2-5; D gene uncertain. The germline gives CDR1 KGHDR, CDR2 SFDVKD. CDR3 size: 12 residues. V lost 3 bases to trimming and J lost 5 bases, with 6 bases between them. Here the CDR3 reads CATSDLAETQYF. The CDR3, as DNA: TGTGCCACCAGTGATCTTGCGGAGACCCAGTACTTC.

A word on this clone: Other DNA sequences within the sample encode an identical CDR3. The chain combines TRBV11-2 with TRBJ1-2, with unresolved D. The CDR3 contains 12 residues. In germline, CDR1 is SGHAT, CDR2 FQNNGV. Deletions cut 2 bases from V and 6 bases from J, with 7 bases between. This chain's CDR3 is CASSLSGDGYTF. For the CDR3, the DNA is TGTGCCAGCAGCTTATCCGGGGATGGCTACACCTTC.

The count of this clone is one. V usage is TRBV19 and J usage is TRBJ1-5; D is perhaps TRBD1 (5 bases). V gave up 5 bases and J gave up 0 bases, with 11 bases separating them. Per germline, CDR1 LNHDA and CDR2 SQIVND (reference sequence). The CDR3 loop spans 15 amino acids. In DNA form, the CDR3 reads TGTGCCAGTAGTGACACAGGATTTAGCAATCAGCCCCAGCATTTT. Translating it yields CASSDTGFSNQPQHF.

This chain uses TRBV4-1 with TRBJ2-7; 9 bases fit TRBD2. Looked up from germline, CDR1 is MGHRA and CDR2 is YSYEKL. This CDR3 spans 15 amino acids. Trimming at V came to 4 bases and at J to 3 bases, leaving 7 bases not matched to a gene. Here the CDR3 DNA reads TGCGCCAGCAGCCCCAATCCAGCGGGGGGCTACGAGCAGTACTTC. Its protein is CASSPNPAGGYEQYF.